The rows below give T cell receptor beta chains drawn from one sample of a study of T cell responses to AZD1222 COVID-19 vaccine. Method: immunoSEQ multiplex PCR; TCRdb's copy keeps in-frame clones and lacks some. The sample has roughly 150,000 clones, approximately 88% seen once; the top ten hold 3% to 4%. The material was peripheral blood, obtained on day 0 of MenACWY control vaccination. These receptors originate from an adult in good health. Both conserved end residues are part of each CDR3. D genes are given only for firm matches. The size entry is marked missing in some rows and otherwise reads once, few, many or a size class.

j_gene | v_gene | d_gene | abundance | CDR3nt | CDR3aa
TRBJ2-1 | TRBV28 | . | . | TGTGCCAGCGCATCCTGGACAGACTCTAGCAATGAGCAGTTCTTC | CASASWTDSSNEQFF
TRBJ2-2 | TRBV7-9 | TRBD1 | . | TGTGCCAGCAGCCCCGGACAGGGGCGAACCGGGGAGCTGTTTTTT | CASSPGQGRTGELFF
TRBJ2-7 | TRBV11-3 | . | few | TGTGCCAGCAGCTTAGATGGGTTCGGGCACACAGACTACGAGCAGTACTTC | CASSLDGFGHTDYEQYF
TRBJ2-3 | TRBV7-3 | . | . | TGTGCCAGCAGCTTATACGGTGATACGCAGTATTTT | CASSLYGDTQYF
TRBJ2-5 | TRBV9 | . | . | TGTGCCAGCAGCGTAGCGTCACAAGAGACCCAGTACTTC | CASSVASQETQYF
TRBJ1-6 | TRBV4-1 | . | . | TGCGCCAGCAGCCAAGATCCTAGGGGGGAGAATTCACCCCTCCACTTT | CASSQDPRGENSPLHF
TRBJ2-7 | TRBV3-1/TRBV3-2 | TRBD2 | . | TGTGCCAGCAGCCAAGGAACTAGCGGGGGGGCCTCCGAGCAGTACTTC | CASSQGTSGGASEQYF
TRBJ1-5 | TRBV2 | . | . | TGTGCCAGCAGTGAAGCAAAAGGGGCCGGCAATCAGCCCCAGCATTTT | CASSEAKGAGNQPQHF
TRBJ1-5 | TRBV4-1 | . | . | TGCGCCAGCAGCCAAGTCCATAATAGCAATCAGCCCCAGCATTTT | CASSQVHNSNQPQHF
TRBJ1-1 | TRBV11-2 | . | . | TGTGCCAGCAGCTTTGGCCCCGCCACTGAAGCTTTCTTT | CASSFGPATEAFF
TRBJ1-2 | TRBV9 | TRBD1 | . | TGTGCCAGCAGCCTAACCCCCGGGACAGGGAACTATGGCTACACCTTC | CASSLTPGTGNYGYTF
TRBJ2-7 | TRBV11-3 | . | . | TGTGCCAGCAGCTTAAGGGACACCAGGGCCTACGAGCAGTACTTC | CASSLRDTRAYEQYF
TRBJ1-2 | TRBV9 | TRBD1 | . | TGTGCCAGCAGCGTAGCAGGACTGGAAGGGGGCAACTATGGCTACACCTTC | CASSVAGLEGGNYGYTF
TRBJ1-2 | TRBV6-4 | . | . | TGTGCCAGCAGTGAGGGGGGCGGCTATGGCTACACCTTC | CASSEGGGYGYTF
TRBJ2-7 | TRBV5-1 | . | . | TGCGCCAGCAGCTTGGCCCCCTCAGCGGCCGTCTACGAGCAGTACTTC | CASSLAPSAAVYEQYF
TRBJ2-5 | TRBV11-1 | TRBD1 | few | TGTGCCAGCAGCTTCGACAGGGGGCGAGAGACCCAGTACTTC | CASSFDRGRETQYF
TRBJ1-4 | TRBV28 | TRBD1 | . | TGTGCCACCCACGACCAGACAGGGGGCTTTGGTAATGAAAAACTGTTTTTT | CATHDQTGGFGNEKLFF
TRBJ2-5 | TRBV21-1 | . | . | TGTGCCAGAGGAATGGGACAGGGCTCGGGGGAGACCCAGTACTTC | CARGMGQGSGETQYF
TRBJ1-6 | TRBV30 | TRBD1 | . | TGTGCCTGGCAGGGACAGGGGAACTCACCCCTCCACTTT | CAWQGQGNSPLHF
TRBJ2-5 | TRBV18 | TRBD2 | . | TGTGCCAGCTCAGGACTAGCGGGGCCCCAAGAGACCCAGTACTTC | CASSGLAGPQETQYF
TRBJ1-6 | TRBV2 | TRBD1 | once | TGTGCCAGCAGATACGGGACAGGGCAAGGGTCACCCCTCCACTTT | CASRYGTGQGSPLHF
TRBJ2-3 | TRBV14 | . | . | TGTGCCAGCAGCCAAGGAGACATAGATACGCAGTATTTT | CASSQGDIDTQYF
TRBJ1-3 | TRBV11-3 | . | once | TGTGCCAGCAGCCCCTTCCTGGCCTCTGGAAACACCATATATTTT | CASSPFLASGNTIYF
TRBJ2-1 | TRBV7-9 | TRBD2 | once | TGTGCCAGCAGCTTAGGTACTAGCGGGGGCCTCAATGAGTGGCAGTTCTTC | CASSLGTSGGLNEWQFF
TRBJ2-3 | TRBV27 | TRBD2 | . | TGTGCCAGCAGCCCCCTTGGGAGGGAAGCGCAGTATTTT | CASSPLGREAQYF
TRBJ2-7 | TRBV4-3 | . | . | TGCGCCAGCAGCCAAGATTCTGGGGTCGAGTACGAGCAGTACTTC | CASSQDSGVEYEQYF